A selection of T cell receptor beta chains follows, all from one sample in a study of blood T cell repertoires in COVID-19. Libraries were prepared by immunoSEQ multiplex PCR; TCRdb keeps only in-frame clonotypes and omits some of them. The table includes hundreds of thousands of clones, around 89% detected once. Material for sequencing was peripheral blood. These receptors were obtained from a woman aged 55-69 years with acute or convalescent COVID-19. Each CDR3 is given with its conserved first and last residue. Each record gives: V gene, D gene, J gene, clone size, CDR3 length, CDR3 DNA, CDR3 protein. A D gene is named only where the DNA matches it firmly. Clone size, where shown, is once, few, many, or a class for clones that have expanded.

V: TRBV15; D: TRBD1; J: TRBJ1-5; size: .; length: 16; DNA: TGTGCCACCAGCAGAGATCCGAAGGGGGCCCATCAGCCCCAGCATTTT; CDR3: CATSRDPKGAHQPQHF
V: TRBV7-2; D: .; J: TRBJ2-7; size: .; length: 16; DNA: TGTGCCAGCAGCCATCGTGCAGGGCAGTTCTATTACGAGCAGTACTTC; CDR3: CASSHRAGQFYYEQYF
V: TRBV9; D: TRBD2; J: TRBJ2-3; size: once; length: 18; DNA: TGTGCCAGCAGCCCGTCCCCGGCGGGAGGGTTTAAGACAGATACGCAGTATTTT; CDR3: CASSPSPAGGFKTDTQYF
V: TRBV30; D: .; J: TRBJ1-1; size: .; length: 11; DNA: TGTGCCTGGACCCGTAACACTGAAGCTTTCTTT; CDR3: CAWTRNTEAFF
V: TRBV5-4; D: TRBD1; J: TRBJ1-1; size: .; length: 15; DNA: TGTGCCAGCAGCGGTGGGACAGGTCTGAACACTGAAGCTTTCTTT; CDR3: CASSGGTGLNTEAFF
V: TRBV28; D: TRBD1; J: TRBJ1-4; size: .; length: 15; DNA: TGTGCCAGCAGTTTCGGGGACAGAACTAATGAAAAACTGTTTTTT; CDR3: CASSFGDRTNEKLFF
V: TRBV29-1; D: TRBD2; J: TRBJ2-3; size: .; length: 12; DNA: TGCAGCGTCGGACTAGCCCCAGATACGCAGTATTTT; CDR3: CSVGLAPDTQYF
V: TRBV28; D: TRBD1; J: TRBJ1-1; size: .; length: 15; DNA: TGTGCCAGCAGTTTGCTTACAGGGGGGAACACTGAAGCTTTCTTT; CDR3: CASSLLTGGNTEAFF
V: TRBV10-3; D: TRBD1; J: TRBJ1-1; size: .; length: 12; DNA: TGTGCCATCGGAGGGGGCCAACGGCAAGCTTTCTTT; CDR3: CAIGGGQRQAFF
V: TRBV5-1; D: TRBD2; J: TRBJ2-1; size: once; length: 16; DNA: TGCGCCAGCAGCTTGGAGATGACGGGAGGGCCCCTAGAGCAGTTCTTC; CDR3: CASSLEMTGGPLEQFF
V: TRBV9; D: .; J: TRBJ2-7; size: few; length: 13; DNA: TGTGCCAGCAGCGGAGTCAGGGGATACGAGCAGTACTTC; CDR3: CASSGVRGYEQYF
V: TRBV9; D: .; J: TRBJ1-5; size: .; length: 14; DNA: TGTGCCAGCAGCGTAGATGAGGGAAATCAGCCCCAGCATTTT; CDR3: CASSVDEGNQPQHF
V: TRBV14; D: .; J: TRBJ2-1; size: .; length: 15; DNA: TGTGCCAGCAGCCGGGGCCAGAGCTCCTACAATGAGCAGTTCTTC; CDR3: CASSRGQSSYNEQFF
V: TRBV29-1; D: .; J: TRBJ1-2; size: .; length: 14; DNA: TGCAGCGTTGTTGGGGAGGAGGCTAACTATGGCTACACCTTC; CDR3: CSVVGEEANYGYTF
V: TRBV3-1/TRBV3-2; D: TRBD1; J: TRBJ2-5; size: .; length: 15; DNA: TGTGCCAGCAGCCAAGAATCGGACAGGGCAGAGACCCAGTACTTC; CDR3: CASSQESDRAETQYF
V: TRBV3-1/TRBV3-2; D: .; J: TRBJ1-2; size: .; length: 11; DNA: TGTGCCAGCAGCCTAGACTATGGCTACACCTTC; CDR3: CASSLDYGYTF
V: TRBV5-6; D: TRBD1; J: TRBJ1-5; size: .; length: 16; DNA: TGTGCCAGCAGCTTAGGGGGCGCTGGGGACAATCAGCCCCAGCATTTT; CDR3: CASSLGGAGDNQPQHF
V: TRBV7-2; D: TRBD2; J: TRBJ2-1; size: .; length: 18; DNA: TGTGCCAGCAGCTTAGGAACTAGCGGGCCCGGGGGGAGTTATGAGCAGTTCTTC; CDR3: CASSLGTSGPGGSYEQFF
V: TRBV28; D: .; J: TRBJ2-4; size: .; length: 14; DNA: TGTGCCAGCAGTTTAATGACAACCAAAAACATTCAGTACTTC; CDR3: CASSLMTTKNIQYF
V: TRBV28; D: .; J: TRBJ1-5; size: .; length: 15; DNA: TGTGCCAGCAGTTCCCCCCGGGTAGGTTATCAGCCCCAGCATTTT; CDR3: CASSSPRVGYQPQHF
V: TRBV5-1; D: TRBD1; J: TRBJ2-5; size: once; length: 15; DNA: TGCGCCAGCAGCTATACGGGACAGCTCCAAGAGACCCAGTACTTC; CDR3: CASSYTGQLQETQYF
V: TRBV7-8; D: .; J: TRBJ2-2; size: .; length: 14; DNA: TGTGCCAGCAGCTTAATGACGGGGACCGGGGAGCTGTTTTTT; CDR3: CASSLMTGTGELFF
V: TRBV5-4; D: .; J: TRBJ1-4; size: .; length: 14; DNA: TGTGCCAGCAGCTTGGAAGGGGTAGGGGAAAAACTGTTTTTT; CDR3: CASSLEGVGEKLFF
V: TRBV5-1; D: .; J: TRBJ2-2; size: .; length: 15; DNA: TGCGCCAGTCAGGGACTGCGGGCGAACACCGGGGAGCTGTTTTTT; CDR3: CASQGLRANTGELFF
V: TRBV28; D: .; J: TRBJ2-1; size: .; length: 12; DNA: TGTGCCAGCAGGCGGGGATACAATGAGCAGTTCTTC; CDR3: CASRRGYNEQFF
V: TRBV6-2/TRBV6-3; D: .; J: TRBJ1-1; size: .; length: 13; DNA: TGTGCCAGCAGTTCCTGGGGCGGCACTGAAGCTTTCTTT; CDR3: CASSSWGGTEAFF
V: TRBV30; D: .; J: TRBJ1-4; size: .; length: 15; DNA: TGTGCCTGGAGTTTTCGAACAGGGAAGGTTGAAAAACTGTTTTTT; CDR3: CAWSFRTGKVEKLFF
V: TRBV9; D: TRBD1; J: TRBJ1-6; size: .; length: 15; DNA: TGTGCCAGCAGCGTACAGGGACAGAAATTTTCACCCCTCCACTTT; CDR3: CASSVQGQKFSPLHF
V: TRBV15; D: .; J: TRBJ2-7; size: few; length: 15; DNA: TGTGCCACCAGCTTCGGACTCCTTCGAGGGGGCGAGCAGTACTTC; CDR3: CATSFGLLRGGEQYF
V: TRBV3-1/TRBV3-2; D: TRBD2; J: TRBJ2-5; size: .; length: 17; DNA: TGTGCCAGCAGCCAAGATCGAGCCGGGGGGGCGGGAGAGACCCAGTACTTC; CDR3: CASSQDRAGGAGETQYF
V: TRBV6-2/TRBV6-3; D: .; J: TRBJ1-1; size: .; length: 14; DNA: TGTGCCAGCAGCCTCCCTTCAGTGAACACTGAAGCTTTCTTT; CDR3: CASSLPSVNTEAFF
V: TRBV28; D: TRBD2; J: TRBJ2-3; size: .; length: 15; DNA: TGTGCCAGCAGACTCCGGGGGGGTGGCACAGATACGCAGTATTTT; CDR3: CASRLRGGGTDTQYF
V: TRBV19; D: .; J: TRBJ1-5; size: .; length: 16; DNA: TGTGCCAGTAGTGTCGATACAGGGTTGCGAAATCAGCCCCAGCATTTT; CDR3: CASSVDTGLRNQPQHF
V: TRBV2; D: .; J: TRBJ1-4; size: once; length: 15; DNA: TGTGCCAGCAGTGGAGACAGGCCAACTAATGAAAAACTGTTTTTT; CDR3: CASSGDRPTNEKLFF
V: TRBV6-6; D: .; J: TRBJ2-7; size: once; length: 14; DNA: TGTGCCAGCAGTTCCCTACCCGAGTTCTACGAGCAGTACTTC; CDR3: CASSSLPEFYEQYF
V: TRBV7-2; D: .; J: TRBJ2-7; size: .; length: 15; DNA: TGTGCCAGCAGCTTAGCGCGTGACAGGACCTACGAGCAGTACTTC; CDR3: CASSLARDRTYEQYF
V: TRBV3-1/TRBV3-2; D: .; J: TRBJ2-7; size: .; length: 14; DNA: TGTGCCAGCAGCCAAGGCTACGGAGCCTACGAGCAGTACTTC; CDR3: CASSQGYGAYEQYF
V: TRBV15; D: .; J: TRBJ2-7; size: .; length: 17; DNA: TGTGCCACCAGCAGAGACCCCCTGACAGAAAGCTCCTACGAGCAGTACTTC; CDR3: CATSRDPLTESSYEQYF
V: TRBV27; D: TRBD2; J: TRBJ2-7; size: .; length: 13; DNA: TGTGCCAGCAGTTATGGGGTAGCGGGGCGGACGTACTTC; CDR3: CASSYGVAGRTYF
V: TRBV6-6; D: .; J: TRBJ1-1; size: .; length: 15; DNA: TGTGCCAGCAGTTACTCCCGACAGGCGAACACTGAAGCTTTCTTT; CDR3: CASSYSRQANTEAFF
V: TRBV29-1; D: TRBD2; J: TRBJ2-2; size: .; length: 14; DNA: TGCAGCGTTGGACTAGCGGCGAACACCGGGGAGCTGTTTTTT; CDR3: CSVGLAANTGELFF
V: TRBV28; D: TRBD1; J: TRBJ2-7; size: .; length: 16; DNA: TGTGCCAGCAGGCCTAACCGACAGGGCCTCTCCTACGAGCAGTACTTC; CDR3: CASRPNRQGLSYEQYF
V: TRBV4-2; D: TRBD2; J: TRBJ2-1; size: .; length: 18; DNA: TGTGCCAGCAGCCAAGTGGGGGCGGGAGGGAGCTCCTACAATGAGCAGTTCTTC; CDR3: CASSQVGAGGSSYNEQFF
V: TRBV6-5; D: .; J: TRBJ2-1; size: once; length: 13; DNA: TGTGCCAGCAGCAGGAGGCCCTACAATGAGCAGTTCTTC; CDR3: CASSRRPYNEQFF
V: TRBV27; D: .; J: TRBJ1-1; size: .; length: 16; DNA: TGTGCCAGCACCCCGGAGGCAGTTTCGGGGGGGGCTGAAGCTTTCTTT; CDR3: CASTPEAVSGGAEAFF
V: TRBV5-6; D: .; J: TRBJ1-3; size: .; length: 16; DNA: TGTGCCAGCAGCTTCCTGGGTGACGGAGCTGGAAACACCATATATTTT; CDR3: CASSFLGDGAGNTIYF
V: TRBV28; D: .; J: TRBJ1-1; size: .; length: 14; DNA: TGTGCCAGCGTTTTACGGACAGCGAACACTGAAGCTTTCTTT; CDR3: CASVLRTANTEAFF
V: TRBV18; D: TRBD2; J: TRBJ2-3; size: .; length: 17; DNA: TGTGCCAGCTCACCATTACCAGCCCGAGCGGGGACAGATACGCAGTATTTT; CDR3: CASSPLPARAGTDTQYF
V: TRBV19; D: TRBD1; J: TRBJ2-7; size: .; length: 13; DNA: TGTGCCAGTACAACCGGGACAGGTTACGAGCAGTACTTC; CDR3: CASTTGTGYEQYF
V: TRBV7-3; D: .; J: TRBJ2-5; size: .; length: 16; DNA: TGTGCCAGCAGCTTGGGTAACAGGGTAGAAGGAGAGACCCAGTACTTC; CDR3: CASSLGNRVEGETQYF
V: TRBV7-6; D: .; J: TRBJ2-1; size: .; length: 16; DNA: TGTGCCAGCAGCCCCGGGTCCGGAAGGGAGAACAATGAGCAGTTCTTC; CDR3: CASSPGSGRENNEQFF
V: TRBV28; D: .; J: TRBJ2-1; size: .; length: 19; DNA: TGTGCCAGCTGCTTAGCGGCTGGCGTCCGGTTAGGTTCCTACAATGAGCAGTTCTTC; CDR3: CASCLAAGVRLGSYNEQFF
V: TRBV7-2; D: .; J: TRBJ2-5; size: .; length: 14; DNA: TGTGCCAGCAGCTTAGGGGCAGCCGAAGAGACCCAGTACTTC; CDR3: CASSLGAAEETQYF
V: TRBV9; D: .; J: TRBJ1-6; size: .; length: 13; DNA: TGTGCCAGCAGCACTCGACAGGCTTCACCCCTCCACTTT; CDR3: CASSTRQASPLHF
V: TRBV28; D: TRBD2; J: TRBJ2-1; size: .; length: 15; DNA: TGTGCCAGCAGTCTAGCGGGAGCCCCCTACAATGAGCAGTTCTTC; CDR3: CASSLAGAPYNEQFF
V: TRBV4-1; D: .; J: TRBJ1-1; size: .; length: 15; DNA: TGCGCCAGCAGCCAAGGATGGGGTGGAGGGACTGAAGCTTTCTTT; CDR3: CASSQGWGGGTEAFF
V: TRBV3-1/TRBV3-2; D: .; J: TRBJ2-7; size: .; length: 13; DNA: TGTGCCAGCAGCCAAGGGCTCTCCTACGAGCAGTACTTC; CDR3: CASSQGLSYEQYF
V: TRBV27; D: TRBD1; J: TRBJ2-6; size: .; length: 17; DNA: TGTGCCAGCAGACGAGGGGACAGAGTCTCTGGGGCCAACGTCCTGACTTTC; CDR3: CASRRGDRVSGANVLTF